The 25 T cell receptor beta chains presented below share a single source sample, sequenced in a study of blood T cell repertoires in COVID-19. Here immunoSEQ multiplex PCR was the method, and the copy in TCRdb shows in-frame clones only, minus some. The repertoire holds some 150,000 clones, approximately 90% seen once, with over 0.85% in the top ten. Sequenced input: peripheral blood. These receptor sequences come from a woman aged 45-65 years with acute or convalescent COVID-19.

The V call is TRBV10-3, the J call TRBJ2-7, with 8 positions matching TRBD1. CDR1 is ENHRY, CDR2 SYGVKD, per germline. V lost 2 bases and J lost 7; bases outside the gene matches: 10. The CDR3 length is 15 residues. CDR3 nucleotide sequence: TGTGCCATCAGTGAGGTCAGGACAGGGTCGAGGGAGCAGTACTTC. Protein: CAISEVRTGSREQYF.

V gene TRBV11-1 combines with J gene TRBJ2-7, with TRBD1 matching 7 bases. CDR1 is SGHAT and CDR2 is FQDESV in the germline V gene (reference sequence). The CDR3 loop spans 14 amino acids. V gave up 1 base and J gave up 5 bases; unmatched junction bases: 5. The CDR3 here is CASSLGQGVHEQYF. For the CDR3, the DNA is TGTGCCAGCAGCTTAGGACAGGGAGTCCACGAGCAGTACTTC.

Notes on this clone: The junction differs from germline at one of its ends, possibly a read error. The chain recombines TRBV23-1 with TRBJ2-1; D uncertain. TRBV23-1 is assigned to the ORF class and has an uncertain function. The CDR3 extends over 14 amino acids. CDR3 in amino acids: CASNQFGVINEQFF. In nucleotides, the CDR3 is TGCGCCAGCAATCAATTCGGAGTGATCAATGAGCAGTTCTTC.

The chain joins TRBV10-3 to TRBJ2-3; TRBD1 agrees at 9 bases. The CDR3 is 15 amino acids. The V gene's germline CDR1 is ENHRY and CDR2 SYGVKD. After removal of 5 bases from V and 5 bases from J, the junction contained 8 bases not matched to a gene. The CDR3 sequence is CAISYDRGERDTQYF. CDR3 nucleotides: TGTGCCATCAGTTACGACAGGGGGGAGAGAGATACGCAGTATTTT.

The chain recombines TRBV7-6 with TRBJ1-1; D is ambiguous. In germline, CDR1 is SGHVS, CDR2 FNYEAQ. Trimming removed 5 bases from V and 1 base from J, with 8 bases in between. CDR3 size: 13 residues. CDR3 sequence reads: CASSPTGNTEAFF. The CDR3 coding sequence is TGTGCCAGCAGCCCGACGGGGAACACTGAAGCTTTCTTT.

This chain links TRBV9 with TRBJ1-5; 8 positions agree with TRBD1. The CDR3 is made up of 17 amino acids. Trimming took 3 bases from V and 4 from J; bases not matched to a gene: 12. The germline V gene has CDR1 SGDLS and CDR2 YYNGEE. The CDR3 here is CASSEGTGGMGNQPQHF. The CDR3 DNA is TGTGCCAGCAGCGAGGGGACAGGAGGAATGGGAAATCAGCCCCAGCATTTT.

In this sample, this clone turned up once. V gene TRBV2 combines with J gene TRBJ1-6; the D gene is possibly TRBD1 (6 bases). CDR1 is SNHLY and CDR2 is FYNNEI in the germline V gene. The CDR3 sequence is 15 residues long. The ends were cut back, 3 bases at V and 7 bases at J, with 13 bases in the middle. CDR3: CASSEGAAGNSPLHF. CDR3 DNA sequence: TGTGCCAGCAGTGAGGGGGCGGCTGGGAATTCACCCCTCCACTTT.

The CDR3 protein is CASSHRGNTGELFF. CDR3 in DNA: TGTGCCAGCAGCCACAGGGGGAACACCGGGGAGCTGTTTTTT. The rearrangement joins TRBV4-2 to TRBJ2-2; a weak D match, TRBD1 (6 bases). Trimming took 3 bases from V and 1 from J, leaving 6 bases between them. The CDR3 runs 14 residues. Germline V lookup: CDR1 LGHNA, CDR2 YNFKEQ.

The chain joins TRBV19 to TRBJ1-1, with 8 bases aligning to TRBD1. Losses at the gene ends were 5 bases for V and 3 bases for J; bases not matched to a gene: 14. Germline loops: CDR1 LNHDA, CDR2 SQIVND (reference sequence). The CDR3 is 17 residues long. The CDR3 spells CASSARDRRLVYTEAFF. CDR3 nucleotides: TGTGCCAGTAGTGCTCGGGACAGGCGATTAGTGTACACTGAAGCTTTCTTT.

This clone was detected once. The rearrangement joins TRBV5-1 to TRBJ2-7; D gene ambiguous. V was trimmed by 0 bases and J by 7 bases, leaving 11 bases between them. From germline, CDR1 is SGHRS and CDR2 YFSETQ. This CDR3 is 13 amino acids long. CDR3 region: CASSLELLREQYF. The CDR3 bases are TGCGCCAGCAGCTTGGAGCTACTGAGGGAGCAGTACTTC.

The chain is built from TRBV5-4 and TRBJ1-5, with 7 positions matching TRBD1. The germline CDR1 and CDR2 sequences are SGHNT and YYREEE (reference sequence). This CDR3 is 15 amino acids long. V was clipped by 0 bases and J by 5 bases; unmatched bases: 5. The CDR3 spells CASSLDRGGDQPQHF. In DNA form, the CDR3 reads TGTGCCAGCAGCTTGGACAGGGGCGGGGATCAGCCCCAGCATTTT.

This chain links TRBV28 with TRBJ1-2; 8 bases align to TRBD1. The CDR3 consists of 13 residues. The junction had 8 bases not matched to a gene; V was cut back by 6 bases and J by 8 bases. Looked up from germline, CDR1 is MDHEN and CDR2 is SYDVKM. CDR3 protein: CASRLTGGLGYTF. DNA of the CDR3: TGTGCCAGCAGATTAACAGGGGGTCTAGGCTACACCTTC.

This clone has only one observation. The genes are TRBV7-2 and TRBJ1-5; 12 nucleotides line up with TRBD1. CDR1 is SGHTA and CDR2 is FQGNSA in the germline V gene. V dropped 1 base and J dropped 7; count of bases not matched to a gene: 5. This CDR3 spans 16 amino acids. DNA for the CDR3: TGTGCCAGCAGCTTAGGGGGGACAGGGGGCAGGCAGCCCCAGCATTTT. This sequence encodes CASSLGGTGGRQPQHF. Full variable domain (remainder filled in from reference TRBV7-2 and TRBJ1-5): GAGVSQSPSNKVTEKGKDVELRCDPISGHTALYWYRQSLGQGLEFLIYFQGNSAPDKSGLPSDRFSAERTGGSVSTLTIQRTQQEDSAVYLCASSLGGTGGRQPQHFGDGTRLSIL.

This chain links TRBV7-3 with TRBJ2-7; D is uncertain. The V gene's germline CDR1 is SGHTA and CDR2 FQGTGA. This CDR3 is built from 13 residues. Trimming left V 1 base short and J 3 bases short, with 7 bases between. DNA for the CDR3: TGTGCCAGCAGCTTAATTCCACACTACGAGCAGTACTTC. This encodes CASSLIPHYEQYF.

This clone appeared a few times. The chain employs TRBV7-3 and TRBJ1-1; D is unresolved. Germline V gene lookup returns CDR1 SGHTA and CDR2 FQGTGA. This CDR3 spans 13 amino acids. The V and J ends lost 6 bases and 4 bases respectively, with 12 bases between them. DNA for the CDR3: TGTGCCAGCAGTCGGTCCCCTAGCACTGAAGCTTTCTTT. Protein product: CASSRSPSTEAFF.

The V and J genes are TRBV7-9 and TRBJ1-1, with D possibly matching TRBD1 (6 bases). This CDR3 region has 16 residues. The ends were cut back, 5 bases at V and 2 bases at J, with 18 bases in the middle. Germline CDR1 reads SEHNR; CDR2 reads FQNEAQ (reference sequence). This chain's CDR3 is CASSPPRQGPNTEAFF. In DNA, the CDR3 is TGTGCCAGCAGCCCCCCACGGCAGGGGCCTAACACTGAAGCTTTCTTT.

This sequence joins TRBV2 and TRBJ2-1, with D uncertain. Germline loops: CDR1 SNHLY, CDR2 FYNNEI. Trimming shortened V by 7 bases and J by 3 bases, and 4 bases separated the two germline ends. This CDR3 has 11 residues. CDR3 sequence (DNA): TGTGCCAGCACCTTCTACAATGAGCAGTTCTTC. Translating gives CASTFYNEQFF.

The chain links TRBV7-2 to TRBJ2-3; D may be TRBD2 (6 bases). CDR3 length: 16 residues. Trimming shortened V by 3 bases and J by 6 bases, and 19 bases separated the two germline ends. The germline gives CDR1 SGHTA, CDR2 FQGNSA. For the CDR3, the DNA is TGTGCCAGCAGCTTCGGGAGATACCGATTTTTGGATACGCAGTATTTT. Translated, it gives CASSFGRYRFLDTQYF.

This clone was observed once. V gene TRBV13 combines with J gene TRBJ1-1, with 8 bases matching TRBD1. This CDR3 is built from 14 residues. Germline assignment: CDR1 PRHDT and CDR2 FYEKMQ (reference sequence). The J segment lost 3 bases and the V segment lost 5 bases, leaving 5 bases of the junction unmatched. The CDR3 protein is CASSPGQGDTEAFF. DNA for the CDR3: TGTGCCAGCAGCCCCGGACAGGGAGACACTGAAGCTTTCTTT.

The V and J genes are TRBV2 and TRBJ2-1, with 11 bases fitting TRBD2. There are 16 residues in the CDR3. After removal of 0 bases from V and 5 bases from J, the junction contained 3 bases not matched to a gene. Germline V gene data show CDR1 as SNHLY and CDR2 as FYNNEI. The CDR3 DNA sequence: TGTGCCAGCAGTGAAGCCACTAGCGGGAGAGACAATGAGCAGTTCTTC. This sequence encodes CASSEATSGRDNEQFF.

The chain has TRBV18 and TRBJ1-2; a possible D gene is TRBD1 (6 bases). Looked up from germline, CDR1 is KGHSH and CDR2 is LQKENI. CDR3 size: 14 residues. With 1 base removed from V and 8 bases from J, the gap between germline ends came to 14 bases. The CDR3 protein is CASSPLTGNEGYTF. CDR3 bases: TGTGCCAGCTCACCACTCACAGGGAATGAGGGCTACACCTTC.

CDR3 nucleotide sequence: TGCAGCGTTTGGATAGACTCCTACGACGAGCAGTACTTC. Its protein product is CSVWIDSYDEQYF. The chain has TRBV29-1 and TRBJ2-7; D is unclear. V lost 5 bases and J lost 5, with 16 bases in between. There are 13 residues in the CDR3. Germline CDR1 is SQVTM and CDR2 is ANQGSEA.

This clone was detected only once. This chain connects TRBV5-1 to TRBJ2-5; D may be TRBD1 (6 bases). CDR1 is SGHRS, CDR2 YFSETQ, per germline. CDR3 length equals 13 residues. The V end lost 6 bases, the J end lost 5 bases, and 14 bases lay between the germline ends. The CDR3 loop is CASNRDIGETQYF. The CDR3 nucleotides read TGCGCCAGCAATAGGGACATTGGGGAGACCCAGTACTTC.

This clone was recorded once. The rearrangement joins TRBV7-8 to TRBJ2-3, with TRBD2 as a possible D gene (5 bases). Germline lookup yields CDR1 SGHVS and CDR2 FQNEAQ. The CDR3 length is 17 residues. V lost 1 base to trimming and J lost 2 bases, with 16 bases between them. The CDR3 DNA follows: TGTGCCAGCAGCTTAGAAAGGACTCCTGCCCTCACAGATACGCAGTATTTT. It is translated as CASSLERTPALTDTQYF.

This clone has only a few counts. The chain joins TRBV4-1 to TRBJ1-5, with D uncertain. The CDR3 totals 12 residues. CDR1 is MGHRA, CDR2 YSYEKL, per germline. V lost 2 bases and J lost 4, with 3 bases in between. The DNA for the CDR3 is TGCGCCAGCAGCCAACCTAATCAGCCCCAGCATTTT. Its translation: CASSQPNQPQHF.